A selection of T cell receptor beta chains follows, all from one sample in a study of T-cell memory formation after mild COVID-19. A single record per CDR3 protein comes from TCRdb applying MiXCR to the 5' RACE reads. The sample lists about 540,000 distinct CDR3 sequences; 20% were seen once. Sequencing was done on a sample of PBMCs or a T cell subset sorted from them (not recorded which). The receptor set was obtained from an adult woman who had mild COVID-19 (a few samples of this study predate the infection). Cell type and time point are not known. The CDR3 runs from the conserved cysteine through the conserved F or W. Each record gives: CDR3 DNA, CDR3 protein, J gene, clone size, D gene, V gene. A D gene is named only where the DNA matches it firmly. Clone size is given for some rows only: seen once, a few or many times, or a class if the clone is expanded.

CDR3nt: TGTGCCAGCAGCTTAATCGGGCGGGACCACGAGCAGTACTTC
CDR3aa: CASSLIGRDHEQYF
j_gene: TRBJ2-7
abundance: -
d_gene: -
v_gene: TRBV7-3

CDR3nt: TGTGCCAGCAGCTTAGTATCCAGGGGGCGCGAGCAGTACTTC
CDR3aa: CASSLVSRGREQYF
j_gene: TRBJ2-7
abundance: few
d_gene: TRBD1
v_gene: TRBV7-2

CDR3nt: TGTGCCATCAGACTAGCGGGGGTCGATACGATCTTTTACAATGAGCAGTTCTTC
CDR3aa: CAIRLAGVDTIFYNEQFF
j_gene: TRBJ2-1
abundance: few
d_gene: TRBD2
v_gene: TRBV6-2/TRBV6-3

CDR3nt: TGTGCCAGCAGCCAAGATGCAGGGATGGATTCTAACTATGGCTACACCTTC
CDR3aa: CASSQDAGMDSNYGYTF
j_gene: TRBJ1-2
abundance: many
d_gene: -
v_gene: TRBV3-1

CDR3nt: TGCAGTACTAAGACCCTAGCCAAAAACATTCAGTACTTC
CDR3aa: CSTKTLAKNIQYF
j_gene: TRBJ2-4
abundance: -
d_gene: -
v_gene: TRBV20-1

CDR3nt: TGTGCCAGCAGCTTCGGGGCTTTCGCTGGACAGGGAAGGGTCGGGGAGCTGTTTTTT
CDR3aa: CASSFGAFAGQGRVGELFF
j_gene: TRBJ2-2
abundance: few
d_gene: TRBD1
v_gene: TRBV7-6

CDR3nt: TGTGCCAGCAGCCCTGCTGGCTGGCGTGATACGCAGTATTTT
CDR3aa: CASSPAGWRDTQYF
j_gene: TRBJ2-3
abundance: few
d_gene: -
v_gene: TRBV6-5

CDR3nt: TGCAGTGTGTCCGCGGGGAGAGAGACCCAGTACTTC
CDR3aa: CSVSAGRETQYF
j_gene: TRBJ2-5
abundance: many
d_gene: -
v_gene: TRBV20-1

CDR3nt: TGTGCCACCAGCAGAGATCGCAGCAAGGGAGATACGCAGTATTTT
CDR3aa: CATSRDRSKGDTQYF
j_gene: TRBJ2-3
abundance: few
d_gene: -
v_gene: TRBV15

CDR3nt: TGTGCCACCAGTTCCCCGCCCGAGTACAATGAGCAGTTCTTC
CDR3aa: CATSSPPEYNEQFF
j_gene: TRBJ2-1
abundance: -
d_gene: -
v_gene: TRBV24-1

CDR3nt: TGTGCCAGCAGCCCCCCCCGGGGCGGGGGCTCACATTTCACCCGGACCCAGTACTTC
CDR3aa: CASSPPRGGGSHFTRTQYF
j_gene: TRBJ2-5
abundance: few
d_gene: -
v_gene: TRBV6-5

CDR3nt: TGCAGCGTTCGTCGGATCCTCGGAGGTAGCGGGAGAGCCGAGCAGTACTTC
CDR3aa: CSVRRILGGSGRAEQYF
j_gene: TRBJ2-7
abundance: -
d_gene: TRBD2
v_gene: TRBV29-1

CDR3nt: TGTGCCAGCAGCCAAAAGGGACTAGCGGGGCTACAAGAGACCCAGTACTTC
CDR3aa: CASSQKGLAGLQETQYF
j_gene: TRBJ2-5
abundance: few
d_gene: TRBD2
v_gene: TRBV14

CDR3nt: TGTGCCAGCAGTTTTGGTAGCGGGGGGGGATCTACGGCTTGGCAGTTCTTC
CDR3aa: CASSFGSGGGSTAWQFF
j_gene: TRBJ2-1
abundance: many
d_gene: TRBD2
v_gene: TRBV12-3/TRBV12-4

CDR3nt: TGTGCCAGCAGCCCCGGGACTATCAATGAGCAGTTCTTC
CDR3aa: CASSPGTINEQFF
j_gene: TRBJ2-1
abundance: few
d_gene: TRBD2
v_gene: TRBV25-1

CDR3nt: TGTGCCAGCAGCTTGTTATCGTCAGGTGAACTCTGGTGGACCCAGTACTTC
CDR3aa: CASSLLSSGELWWTQYF
j_gene: TRBJ2-5
abundance: few
d_gene: -
v_gene: TRBV5-6

CDR3nt: TGTGCCAGCAGTTTGAGCGGGAGGGCTCCCACTGAGCAGTTCTTC
CDR3aa: CASSLSGRAPTEQFF
j_gene: TRBJ2-1
abundance: few
d_gene: TRBD2
v_gene: TRBV12-3/TRBV12-4

CDR3nt: TGTGCCAGCAGCGTAGACGCAGGCTCCTACGAGCAGTACTTC
CDR3aa: CASSVDAGSYEQYF
j_gene: TRBJ2-7
abundance: -
d_gene: -
v_gene: TRBV9

CDR3nt: TGTGCCAGCAGTTTACGGACAGATAGTTACAATGAGCAGTTCTTC
CDR3aa: CASSLRTDSYNEQFF
j_gene: TRBJ2-1
abundance: -
d_gene: -
v_gene: TRBV12-3/TRBV12-4

CDR3nt: TGTGCCAGCAGCGTAGTGTTAGCGTCCGGGAATGAGCAGTTCTTC
CDR3aa: CASSVVLASGNEQFF
j_gene: TRBJ2-1
abundance: -
d_gene: -
v_gene: TRBV9

CDR3nt: TGTGCCAGCAGCAAGTCGGAACAGGGTAGGAGTTCACCCCTCCACTTT
CDR3aa: CASSKSEQGRSSPLHF
j_gene: TRBJ1-6
abundance: -
d_gene: -
v_gene: TRBV21-1

CDR3nt: TGTGCCAGCAGTGAAATTGGGCGCCGGGGTAGGCTTGGCTACACCTTC
CDR3aa: CASSEIGRRGRLGYTF
j_gene: TRBJ1-2
abundance: -
d_gene: -
v_gene: TRBV2

CDR3nt: TGTGCCAGCAGACCTAAGGGACAGGATGGCTACACCTTC
CDR3aa: CASRPKGQDGYTF
j_gene: TRBJ1-2
abundance: -
d_gene: TRBD1
v_gene: TRBV27

CDR3nt: TGTGCCAGCAGCTCCGTGCGGGGGCGAATCGGGGAGCTGTTTTTT
CDR3aa: CASSSVRGRIGELFF
j_gene: TRBJ2-2
abundance: -
d_gene: -
v_gene: TRBV7-6

CDR3nt: TGTGCCTGGATGCCCTCTGGGGCCAACGTCCTGACTTTC
CDR3aa: CAWMPSGANVLTF
j_gene: TRBJ2-6
abundance: once
d_gene: -
v_gene: TRBV30

CDR3nt: TGTGCCAGCAGCCATACCCAGGGCGGGGAGCTGTTTTTT
CDR3aa: CASSHTQGGELFF
j_gene: TRBJ2-2
abundance: -
d_gene: -
v_gene: TRBV7-9

CDR3nt: TGCAGTGCTAGGGCCGGGACAGGGACATCCCGGGTGGGCGAGCAGTACTTC
CDR3aa: CSARAGTGTSRVGEQYF
j_gene: TRBJ2-7
abundance: few
d_gene: TRBD1
v_gene: TRBV20-1

CDR3nt: TGTGCCAGCAGTAACACTCCGGGACTAGCGGGTATCGCGAACACCGGGGAGCTGTTTTTT
CDR3aa: CASSNTPGLAGIANTGELFF
j_gene: TRBJ2-2
abundance: few
d_gene: TRBD2
v_gene: TRBV12-3/TRBV12-4

CDR3nt: TGTGCCAGCAGCCCAGGACTAGCGGGACACACAGATACGCAGTATTTT
CDR3aa: CASSPGLAGHTDTQYF
j_gene: TRBJ2-3
abundance: -
d_gene: TRBD2
v_gene: TRBV7-2

CDR3nt: TGTGCCAGCAGCCAAGCGTTGGACAGCACCTATGGCTACACCTTC
CDR3aa: CASSQALDSTYGYTF
j_gene: TRBJ1-2
abundance: few
d_gene: -
v_gene: TRBV3-1

CDR3nt: TGTGCCAGCAGGGGACAGGGTTTTCAGTACTTC
CDR3aa: CASRGQGFQYF
j_gene: TRBJ2-4
abundance: -
d_gene: TRBD1
v_gene: TRBV7-9

CDR3nt: TGTGCCAGCAGCCGGGACAGGCACTCCGACGAGCAGTACTTC
CDR3aa: CASSRDRHSDEQYF
j_gene: TRBJ2-7
abundance: -
d_gene: TRBD1
v_gene: TRBV11-2

CDR3nt: TGTGCCACCAGTGCCTGGACTAGCGGGATATGGGATGAGCAGTTCTTC
CDR3aa: CATSAWTSGIWDEQFF
j_gene: TRBJ2-1
abundance: -
d_gene: TRBD2
v_gene: TRBV24-1

CDR3nt: TGTGCCAGCAGTTTGATGCTCCAGGGCGGCTACACCTTC
CDR3aa: CASSLMLQGGYTF
j_gene: TRBJ1-2
abundance: few
d_gene: -
v_gene: TRBV12-3/TRBV12-4

CDR3nt: TGCAGTGCTACCTCCGGGACAGGGAGCGGCTACACCTTC
CDR3aa: CSATSGTGSGYTF
j_gene: TRBJ1-2
abundance: -
d_gene: TRBD1
v_gene: TRBV20-1

CDR3nt: TGCGCCAGCAGCCCGAGGATAGGGCTCGGGACAGGGGCCTACGAGCAGTACTTC
CDR3aa: CASSPRIGLGTGAYEQYF
j_gene: TRBJ2-7
abundance: few
d_gene: TRBD1
v_gene: TRBV4-3

CDR3nt: TGTGCCAGCAGCTTAGAGGCTCCACCCTACAATGAGCAGTTCTTC
CDR3aa: CASSLEAPPYNEQFF
j_gene: TRBJ2-1
abundance: few
d_gene: -
v_gene: TRBV7-6

CDR3nt: TGTGCCAGCAGCAGCCTCGGACAGCCGAACACTGAAGCTTTCTTT
CDR3aa: CASSSLGQPNTEAFF
j_gene: TRBJ1-1
abundance: -
d_gene: -
v_gene: TRBV7-6

CDR3nt: TGTGCCAGCAGCCAATTAGCGGGGGGATCTTTGAATACGCAGTATTTT
CDR3aa: CASSQLAGGSLNTQYF
j_gene: TRBJ2-3
abundance: -
d_gene: TRBD2
v_gene: TRBV11-2